Following are 27 T cell receptor beta chains from one sample sequenced in a study of blood T cell repertoires in COVID-19. Generated by immunoSEQ multiplex PCR, the TCRdb table keeps only in-frame clones and is missing some. Here the sample spans about 59,000 clones, 91% being singletons. Input material: peripheral blood. These receptors were collected from a human donor in a cohort sampled during active COVID-19.

The chain couples TRBV19 to TRBJ2-3; 7 bases are shared with TRBD2. This CDR3 has 14 residues. Per the germline V gene, CDR1 is LNHDA and CDR2 is SQIVND (reference sequence). The V segment lost 10 bases and the J segment 3 bases; nucleotides outside the gene matches: 10. This CDR3 is CATQTSPATDTQYF. The CDR3 DNA follows: TGTGCCACCCAGACTAGCCCGGCGACAGATACGCAGTATTTT.

The chain couples TRBV5-1 to TRBJ2-7; a weak D match, TRBD1 (6 bases). The germline V gene has CDR1 SGHRS and CDR2 YFSETQ. The V gene lost 0 bases and the J gene lost 4 bases, with 11 bases spanning the gap. The CDR3 consists of 14 residues. For the CDR3, the DNA is TGCGCCAGCAGCTTGGGAGGGGGAATTTACGAGCAGTACTTC. It yields the protein CASSLGGGIYEQYF.

The rearrangement uses TRBV4-1 and TRBJ1-1; 12 bases match TRBD1. V was clipped by 2 bases and J by 0 bases; unmatched bases: 10. Germline lookup yields CDR1 MGHRA and CDR2 YSYEKL. The CDR3 is made up of 19 amino acids. In nucleotides, the CDR3 is TGCGCCAGCAGCCAAAGGGACAGGGGGCCACCCGGAATGAACACTGAAGCTTTCTTT. The encoded protein is CASSQRDRGPPGMNTEAFF.

The chain has TRBV7-2 and TRBJ1-2; a possible D gene is TRBD1 (5 bases). The germline V gene encodes CDR1 SGHTA and CDR2 FQGNSA. This CDR3 contains 14 residues. The V gene lost 5 bases and the J gene lost 7 bases, with 17 bases spanning the gap. The CDR3 reads CASSGRDSLVGYTF. The CDR3, as DNA: TGTGCCAGCAGCGGGCGGGACTCCCTAGTTGGCTACACCTTC.

The V gene is TRBV6-5, the J gene TRBJ1-3; 8 positions agree with TRBD1. This CDR3 is built from 14 residues. With 5 bases clipped from V and 9 bases from J, the junction kept 9 bases outside the gene matches. Germline V gene lookup returns CDR1 MNHEY and CDR2 SVGAGI. This chain's CDR3 is CASSPGQGWGTIYF. CDR3 nucleotide sequence: TGTGCCAGCAGTCCCGGACAGGGCTGGGGCACCATATATTTT.

The rearrangement uses TRBV30 and TRBJ1-2, with D maybe TRBD1 (5 bases). CDR1 and CDR2 (germline): GTSNPN, SVGIG (reference sequence). The CDR3 extends over 12 amino acids. Trimming removed 1 base at V and 4 bases at J, with 7 bases between. The DNA of the CDR3 is TGTGCCTGGAGTGCCCAGGGCTATGGCTACACCTTC. Translated, it gives CAWSAQGYGYTF.

V usage is TRBV4-1 and J usage is TRBJ1-5; 9 bases map to TRBD1. Germline CDR1 and CDR2: MGHRA and YSYEKL. J lost 6 bases, V lost 5 bases, and 11 bases had no gene match. The CDR3 extends over 16 amino acids. The CDR3 nucleotides read TGCGCCAGCAGCGCTCAACCGGGACAGGGTTTTCAGCCCCAGCATTTT. Translation: CASSAQPGQGFQPQHF.

This clone has just one count. This chain uses TRBV5-1 with TRBJ2-5, with 8 bases fitting TRBD1. In germline, CDR1 is SGHRS, CDR2 YFSETQ. CDR3 length equals 17 residues. V was clipped by 4 bases and J by 5 bases; unmatched bases: 16. The CDR3 DNA follows: TGCGCCAGCAGCCCCATTCGGGCAAGACAGGGGCGGGAGACCCAGTACTTC. Its protein is CASSPIRARQGRETQYF.

V is TRBV5-1 and J is TRBJ1-1; a possible D gene is TRBD1 (6 bases). This CDR3 is built from 14 residues. Germline CDR1 is SGHRS and CDR2 is YFSETQ. Trimming shortened V by 4 bases and J by 1 base, and 11 bases separated the two germline ends. The CDR3 loop is CASSLGGRNTEAFF. The CDR3 DNA is TGCGCCAGCAGCCTAGGGGGTCGGAACACTGAAGCTTTCTTT.

The chain has TRBV6-5 and TRBJ2-5; 7 nucleotides match TRBD2. The germline CDR1 and CDR2 sequences are MNHEY and SVGAGI. V lost 6 bases, J lost 5 bases, and 9 bases stayed unmatched. The CDR3 runs to 14 residues. CDR3 region: CASRPDPGGETQYF. In DNA form, the CDR3 reads TGTGCCAGCAGACCGGACCCCGGGGGGGAGACCCAGTACTTC.

This chain joins TRBV30 and TRBJ2-3, with 10 nucleotides matching TRBD2. Germline V CDR1 and CDR2: GTSNPN, SVGIG (reference sequence). The CDR3 is 15 amino acids. V lost 2 bases and J lost 4; bases outside the gene matches: 6. The CDR3 is CAWSTLAGVPDTQYF. The DNA for the CDR3 is TGTGCCTGGAGTACCCTAGCGGGAGTTCCAGATACGCAGTATTTT.

V is TRBV5-4 and J is TRBJ2-3, with D possibly being TRBD2 (5 bases). This CDR3 spans 15 amino acids. V was cut by 0 bases and J by 4 bases, with 12 bases left in between. The germline V gene encodes CDR1 SGHNT and CDR2 YYREEE (reference sequence). The CDR3 nucleotides read TGTGCCAGCAGCTTGGCCGGCGGGCAAGCAGATACGCAGTATTTT. This gives the protein CASSLAGGQADTQYF.

V is TRBV27 and J is TRBJ2-7; D not resolved. Germline V lookup: CDR1 MNHEY, CDR2 SMNVEV (reference sequence). V was cut by 2 bases and J by 3 bases, with 17 bases left in between. The length of the CDR3 is 16 residues. CDR3 nucleotide sequence: TGTGCCAGCAGTTTAACCCCCCGCGGAGTAAACTACGAGCAGTACTTC. It translates to CASSLTPRGVNYEQYF.

This chain joins TRBV27 and TRBJ1-2, with 7 bases identical to TRBD1. The V and J ends lost 3 bases and 0 bases, in that order; junction bases with no gene match: 4. Germline assignment: CDR1 MNHEY and CDR2 SMNVEV (reference sequence). The CDR3 contains 15 residues. CDR3 residues: CASSLIQGANYGYTF. The CDR3 coding sequence is TGTGCCAGCAGTTTGATCCAGGGGGCTAACTATGGCTACACCTTC.

The sample holds a few counts of this clone. The chain recombines TRBV2 with TRBJ1-5; D may be TRBD1 (5 bases). Germline V lookup: CDR1 SNHLY, CDR2 FYNNEI. This CDR3 comprises 13 residues. V was shortened by 6 bases and J by 0 bases, with 6 bases between the two germline ends. CDR3 in DNA: TGTGCCAGCAGAGGGGATAGCAATCAGCCCCAGCATTTT. As protein: CASRGDSNQPQHF.

The rearrangement links TRBV7-8 to TRBJ2-7, with TRBD1 identical over 7 bases. The V segment lost 2 bases and the J segment 2 bases; nucleotides outside the gene matches: 6. The CDR3 is 15 residues long. CDR1 is SGHVS, CDR2 FQNEAQ, per germline. CDR3 sequence reads: CASSLRAGGTYEQYF. DNA for the CDR3: TGTGCCAGCAGCTTAAGGGCAGGGGGAACCTACGAGCAGTACTTC.

The gene calls are TRBV7-9 and TRBJ2-3; 12 nucleotides align to TRBD2. Germline V gene sequence: CDR1 SEHNR, CDR2 FQNEAQ (reference sequence). This CDR3 contains 15 residues. J was trimmed by 5 bases and V by 5 bases; bases with no gene match: 5. CDR3 nucleotide sequence: TGTGCCAGCAGCCGACTAGCGGGAGTTGTAGATACGCAGTATTTT. Translated: CASSRLAGVVDTQYF.

The rearrangement joins TRBV27 to TRBJ1-5; D unresolved. The CDR3 extends over 15 amino acids. V lost 3 bases, J lost 0 bases, and 9 bases lay in between. Germline CDR1 reads MNHEY; CDR2 reads SMNVEV (reference sequence). The CDR3 loop reads CASSFAEFSNQPQHF. DNA for the CDR3: TGTGCCAGCAGTTTCGCGGAGTTTAGCAATCAGCCCCAGCATTTT.

This chain links TRBV28 with TRBJ2-7, with TRBD1 matching 7 bases. V lost 8 bases to trimming and J lost 2 bases; unmatched junction nucleotides: 3. From germline, CDR1 is MDHEN and CDR2 SYDVKM. The CDR3 has 12 residues. The CDR3 nucleotides are TGTGCCAGCCAGGACAGGACCTACGAGCAGTACTTC. This codes for CASQDRTYEQYF.

The chain uses TRBV18 and TRBJ2-1; 9 bases match TRBD2. This CDR3 is built from 15 residues. Trimming cost V 5 bases and J 4 bases; bases outside gene matches: 6. CDR1 is KGHSH and CDR2 is LQKENI in the germline V gene. CDR3 in amino acids: CASSNSSGNYNEQFF. CDR3 in DNA: TGTGCCAGCTCAAACTCTAGCGGGAATTACAATGAGCAGTTCTTC.

The chain employs TRBV5-5 and TRBJ2-7; perhaps TRBD1 as D (6 bases). Trimming removed 1 base from V and 3 bases from J, with 8 bases in between. There are 13 residues in the CDR3. The V gene's germline CDR1 is SGHKS and CDR2 YYEKEE (reference sequence). CDR3: CASSLTGSYEQYF. As DNA, the CDR3 is TGTGCCAGCAGCTTGACAGGGAGCTACGAGCAGTACTTC.

This clone was recorded once. One junction end disagrees with the germline gene, perhaps due to a read error. J is TRBJ2-6 and V is TRBV3-1 (or the pseudogene TRBV3-2), with 9 bases aligning to TRBD2. The CDR3 is made up of 20 amino acids. Per the germline V gene, CDR1 is LGHDT and CDR2 is YNNKEL (reference sequence). CDR3 nucleotides: TGTGCCCGCAGGCTTCCGGCCCTCGCGGGGGGGCCCTCTGGGGCCAACGTCCTGACTTTC. Its protein is CARRLPALAGGPSGANVLTF.

The chain combines TRBV3-1 (or the pseudogene TRBV3-2) with TRBJ1-1; no clear D. The CDR3 runs to 12 residues. Germline CDR1 LGHDT, CDR2 YNNKEL (reference sequence). V was clipped by 0 bases and J by 8 bases, with 7 bases between them. The DNA of the CDR3 is TGTGCCAGCAGCCAAGAGGGCAGGGAAGCTTTCTTT. Amino acid sequence: CASSQEGREAFF.

This clone is a singleton in its sample. The chain uses TRBV19 and TRBJ1-3; D uncertain. CDR3 length: 12 residues. The V end was cut by 4 bases, the J end by 7 bases, with 8 bases between. Germline assignment: CDR1 LNHDA and CDR2 SQIVND (reference sequence). The CDR3 DNA sequence: TGTGCCAGTAGTACCGTGGCCAACACCATATATTTT. Translated: CASSTVANTIYF.

This chain links TRBV19 with TRBJ2-5; D is possibly TRBD1 (5 bases). Trimming removed 1 base from V and 5 bases from J, with 14 bases in between. The length of the CDR3 is 15 residues. The V gene's germline CDR1 is LNHDA and CDR2 SQIVND (reference sequence). This CDR3 reads CASSIGIQGRETQYF. The CDR3, as DNA: TGTGCCAGTAGTATAGGCATTCAGGGTCGCGAGACCCAGTACTTC.

The rearrangement uses TRBV5-1 and TRBJ2-3; 14 bases agree with TRBD2. The V and J ends lost 4 bases and 2 bases, in that order; junction bases with no gene match: 6. Germline assignment: CDR1 SGHRS and CDR2 YFSETQ. This CDR3 is 17 amino acids long. The CDR3 reads CASSRLAGGGNTDTQYF. The CDR3, as DNA: TGCGCCAGCAGCCGACTAGCGGGAGGGGGGAACACAGATACGCAGTATTTT.

The chain carries TRBV28 and TRBJ1-2; D not resolved. V was cut by 7 bases and J by 2 bases, with 14 bases left in between. The CDR3 is 14 residues long. Germline values: CDR1 MDHEN, CDR2 SYDVKM. CDR3 region: CASKVGGGNYGYTF. The CDR3 DNA sequence: TGTGCCAGCAAGGTAGGAGGAGGGAACTATGGCTACACCTTC.